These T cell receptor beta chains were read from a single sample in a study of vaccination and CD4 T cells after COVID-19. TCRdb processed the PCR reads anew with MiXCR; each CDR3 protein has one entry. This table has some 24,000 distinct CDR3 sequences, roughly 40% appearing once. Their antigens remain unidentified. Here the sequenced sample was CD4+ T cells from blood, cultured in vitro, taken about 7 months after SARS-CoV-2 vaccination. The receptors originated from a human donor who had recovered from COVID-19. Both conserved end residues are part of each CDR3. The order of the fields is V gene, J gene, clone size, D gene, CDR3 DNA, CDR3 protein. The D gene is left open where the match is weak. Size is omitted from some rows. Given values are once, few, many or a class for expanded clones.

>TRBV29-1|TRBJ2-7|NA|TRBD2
TGCAGCGTTGGTGGGGGGGTCTCCTACGAGCAGTACTTC
CSVGGGVSYEQYF
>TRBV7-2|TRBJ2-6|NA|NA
TGTGCCAGCAGCTTAAGCTCTGGGGCCAACGTCCTGACTTTC
CASSLSSGANVLTF
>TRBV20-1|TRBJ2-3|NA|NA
TGCAGTTGCTACGCTACTAGCACAGATACGCAGTATTTT
CSCYATSTDTQYF
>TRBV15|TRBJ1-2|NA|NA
TGTGCCACCAGCAGAGTGGGGGCGTTGCGTATCGGCTACACCTTC
CATSRVGALRIGYTF
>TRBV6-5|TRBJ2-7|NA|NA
TGTGCCAGCAGTTATCTCCAGGGCTACGAGCAGTACTTC
CASSYLQGYEQYF
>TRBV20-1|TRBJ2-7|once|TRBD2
TGCAGTGGGCTGACTAGCGGAGAGTACGAGCAGTACTTC
CSGLTSGEYEQYF
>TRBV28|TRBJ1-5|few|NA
TGTGCCAGCACGGGACGGGCAAGCCTCCGTAATAGCAATCAGCCCCAGCATTTT
CASTGRASLRNSNQPQHF
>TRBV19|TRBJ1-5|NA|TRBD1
TGTGCCAGTACCCCTACTACCGGGACAGGGGCTCAGCCCCAGCATTTT
CASTPTTGTGAQPQHF
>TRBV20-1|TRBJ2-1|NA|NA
TGCAGTGCTGCCCGGACGGAGCAGTTCTTC
CSAARTEQFF
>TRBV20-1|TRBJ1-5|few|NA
TGCAGTGCTAGAGAGGGGGCTTGGGGCAATCAGCCCCAGCATTTT
CSAREGAWGNQPQHF
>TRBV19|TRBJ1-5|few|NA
TGTGCCAGTAGTATCCAAGTCCATCAGCCCCAGCATTTT
CASSIQVHQPQHF